The following is a T cell receptor beta chain sequence with its context. No antigen is known for it. The same CDR3 is also encoded by other DNA sequences in this sample. Germline CDR1 and CDR2: SGHVS and FNYEAQ. The V gene lost 3 bases and the J gene lost 1 base, with 9 bases spanning the gap. CDR3 size: 14 residues. Terminally differentiated effector memory CD45RA+ cells were excluded from the naive CD8 cells, which were CD45RO-negative and positively selected for CCR7. Caucasian adults residing in Nashville, Tennessee made up all the donors. The repertoire was sequenced with immunoSEQ multiplex PCR; TCRdb's copy has only in-frame clones and lacks some. The sample lists over 2 million clones, just under 95% occurring once. The data were obtained in a study of shared clonotypes between healthy human individuals. The study, taken as a whole, reports: A few donors had approximately 4.6% of their naive CD4 clonotypes in common.

V is TRBV7-6 and J is TRBJ2-5, with D uncertain. The sample comprised naive CD8+ T cells sorted from blood. The TCR sequence derives from a man younger than 30 in good health. Here the CDR3 DNA reads TGTGCCAGCAGCTTGACGGGTAGCCAAGAGACCCAGTACTTC. Its protein product is CASSLTGSQETQYF.